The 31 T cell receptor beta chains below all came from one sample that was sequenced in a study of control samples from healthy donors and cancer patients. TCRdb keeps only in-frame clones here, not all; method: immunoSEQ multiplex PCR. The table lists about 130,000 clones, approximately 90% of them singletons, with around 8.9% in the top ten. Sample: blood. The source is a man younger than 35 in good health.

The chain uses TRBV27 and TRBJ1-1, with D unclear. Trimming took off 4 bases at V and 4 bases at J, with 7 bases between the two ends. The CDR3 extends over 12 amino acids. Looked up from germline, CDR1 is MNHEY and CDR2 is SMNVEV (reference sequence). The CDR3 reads CASSSETTEAFF. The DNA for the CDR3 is TGTGCCAGCAGTTCGGAGACCACTGAAGCTTTCTTT.

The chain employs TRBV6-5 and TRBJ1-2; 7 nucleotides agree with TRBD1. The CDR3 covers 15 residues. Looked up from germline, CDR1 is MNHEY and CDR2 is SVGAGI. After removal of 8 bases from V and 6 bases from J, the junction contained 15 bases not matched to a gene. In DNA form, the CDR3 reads TGTGCCAGCGCCCCCCGGTTGACAGGGCACGATGGCTACACCTTC. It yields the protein CASAPRLTGHDGYTF.

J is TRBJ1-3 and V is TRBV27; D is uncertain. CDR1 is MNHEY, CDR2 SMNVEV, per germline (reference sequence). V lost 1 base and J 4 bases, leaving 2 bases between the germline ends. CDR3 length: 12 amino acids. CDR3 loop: CASSLWGNTIYF. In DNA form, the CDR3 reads TGTGCCAGCAGTTTATGGGGAAACACCATATATTTT.

This CDR3 is CASNNRNQPQHF. For the CDR3, the DNA is TGCGCCAGCAACAACAGGAATCAGCCCCAGCATTTT. The V call is TRBV10-2, the J call TRBJ1-5; tentative D call: TRBD1 (5 bases). CDR1 is WSHSY, CDR2 SAAADI, per germline. The V end was cut by 7 bases, the J end by 4 bases, with 8 bases between. The CDR3 extends over 12 amino acids.

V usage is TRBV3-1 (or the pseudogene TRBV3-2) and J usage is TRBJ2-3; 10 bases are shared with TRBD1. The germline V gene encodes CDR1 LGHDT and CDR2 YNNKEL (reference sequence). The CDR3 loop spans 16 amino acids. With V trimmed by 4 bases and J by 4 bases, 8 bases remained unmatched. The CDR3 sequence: CASSPSGTGASDTQYF. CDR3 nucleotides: TGTGCCAGCAGCCCCTCCGGGACAGGGGCTTCAGATACGCAGTATTTT.

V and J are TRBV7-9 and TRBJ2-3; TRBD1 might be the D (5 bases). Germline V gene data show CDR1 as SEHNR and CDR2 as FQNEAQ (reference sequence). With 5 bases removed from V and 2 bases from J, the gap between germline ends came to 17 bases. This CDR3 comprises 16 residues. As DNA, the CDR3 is TGTGCCAGCAGCGGGGCGGTGCGCCTGCACACAGATACGCAGTATTTT. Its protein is CASSGAVRLHTDTQYF.

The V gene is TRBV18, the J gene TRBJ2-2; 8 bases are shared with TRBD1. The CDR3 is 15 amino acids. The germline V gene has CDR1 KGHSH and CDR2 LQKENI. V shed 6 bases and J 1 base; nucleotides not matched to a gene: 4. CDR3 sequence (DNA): TGTGCCAGCTCGACTACAGGGGGGAACACCGGGGAGCTGTTTTTT. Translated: CASSTTGGNTGELFF.

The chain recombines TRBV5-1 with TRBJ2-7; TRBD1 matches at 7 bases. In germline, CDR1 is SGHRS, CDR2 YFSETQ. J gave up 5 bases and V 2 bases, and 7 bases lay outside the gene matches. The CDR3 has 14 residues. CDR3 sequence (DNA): TGCGCCAGCAGCTTCCGAAGGGGGCGAGACGAGCAGTACTTC. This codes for CASSFRRGRDEQYF.

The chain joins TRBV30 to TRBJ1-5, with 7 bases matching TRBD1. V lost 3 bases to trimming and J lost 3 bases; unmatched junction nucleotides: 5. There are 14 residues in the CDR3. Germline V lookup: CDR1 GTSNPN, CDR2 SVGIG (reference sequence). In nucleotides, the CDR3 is TGTGCCTGGAGCCGGGACAGCTTCAATCAGCCCCAGCATTTT. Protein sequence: CAWSRDSFNQPQHF.

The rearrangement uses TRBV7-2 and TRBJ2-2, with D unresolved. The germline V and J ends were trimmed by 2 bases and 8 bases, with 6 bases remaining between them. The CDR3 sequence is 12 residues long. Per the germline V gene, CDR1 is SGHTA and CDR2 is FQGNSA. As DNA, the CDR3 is TGTGCCAGCAGCTTATATTGGGGGGAGCTGTTTTTT. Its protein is CASSLYWGELFF.

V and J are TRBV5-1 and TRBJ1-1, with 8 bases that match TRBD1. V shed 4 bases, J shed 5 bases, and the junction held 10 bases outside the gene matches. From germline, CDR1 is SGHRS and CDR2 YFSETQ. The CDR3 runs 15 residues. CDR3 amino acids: CASSVTGERKTEAFF. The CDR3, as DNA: TGCGCCAGCAGCGTGACAGGGGAGAGGAAAACTGAAGCTTTCTTT.

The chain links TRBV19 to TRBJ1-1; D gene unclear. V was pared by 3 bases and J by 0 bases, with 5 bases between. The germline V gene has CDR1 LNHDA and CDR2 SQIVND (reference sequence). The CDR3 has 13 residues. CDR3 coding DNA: TGTGCCAGTAGTATCTCGGTGAACACTGAAGCTTTCTTT. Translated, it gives CASSISVNTEAFF.

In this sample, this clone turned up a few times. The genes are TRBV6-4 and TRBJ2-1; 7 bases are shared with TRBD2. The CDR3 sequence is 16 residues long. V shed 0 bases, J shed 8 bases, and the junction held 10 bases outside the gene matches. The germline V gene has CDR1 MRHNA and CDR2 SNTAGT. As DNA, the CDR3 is TGTGCCAGCAGTGACTCGGCGGGGGACGGGACGGATGAGCAGTTCTTC. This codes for CASSDSAGDGTDEQFF.

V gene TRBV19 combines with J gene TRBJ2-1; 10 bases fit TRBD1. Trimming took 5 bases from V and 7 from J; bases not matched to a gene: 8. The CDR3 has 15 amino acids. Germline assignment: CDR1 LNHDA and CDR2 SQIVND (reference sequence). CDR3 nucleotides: TGTGCCAGTAGTGGCCCCGGGACAGGGGCGAATGAGCAGTTCTTC. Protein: CASSGPGTGANEQFF.

CDR3 sequence reads: CASSSPGLAVEQYF. The CDR3 DNA reads TGCGCCAGCAGCTCACCGGGACTAGCGGTCGAGCAGTACTTC. The V gene is TRBV5-1, the J gene TRBJ2-7; 11 nucleotides agree with TRBD2. The CDR3 length is 14 residues. The junction had 5 bases not matched to a gene; V was cut back by 3 bases and J by 6 bases. Germline values: CDR1 SGHRS, CDR2 YFSETQ.

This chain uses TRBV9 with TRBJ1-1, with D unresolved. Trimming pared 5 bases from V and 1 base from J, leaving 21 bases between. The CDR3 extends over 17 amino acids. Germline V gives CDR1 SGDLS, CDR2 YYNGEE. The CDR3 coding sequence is TGTGCCAGCAGTTATAATGGTCCACAGCGAAGGAACACTGAAGCTTTCTTT. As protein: CASSYNGPQRRNTEAFF.

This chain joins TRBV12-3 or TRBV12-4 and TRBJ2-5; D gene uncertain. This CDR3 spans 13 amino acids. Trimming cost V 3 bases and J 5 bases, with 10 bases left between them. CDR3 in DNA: TGTGCCAGCAGTTTTACCCCGCCGGAGACCCAGTACTTC. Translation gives CASSFTPPETQYF.

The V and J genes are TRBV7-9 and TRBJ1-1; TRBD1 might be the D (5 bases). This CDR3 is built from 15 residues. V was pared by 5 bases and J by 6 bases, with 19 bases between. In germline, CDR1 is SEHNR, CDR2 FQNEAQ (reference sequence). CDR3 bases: TGTGCCAGCAGCCCGCTCGGGGCGCGGATCTCTGAAGCTTTCTTT. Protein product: CASSPLGARISEAFF.

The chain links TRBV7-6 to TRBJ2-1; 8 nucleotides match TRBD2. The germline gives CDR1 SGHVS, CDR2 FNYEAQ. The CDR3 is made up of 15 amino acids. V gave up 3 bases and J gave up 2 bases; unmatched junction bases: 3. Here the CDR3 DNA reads TGTGCCAGCAGCTTGTCCGGGGGGGCCTACAATGAGCAGTTCTTC. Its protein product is CASSLSGGAYNEQFF.

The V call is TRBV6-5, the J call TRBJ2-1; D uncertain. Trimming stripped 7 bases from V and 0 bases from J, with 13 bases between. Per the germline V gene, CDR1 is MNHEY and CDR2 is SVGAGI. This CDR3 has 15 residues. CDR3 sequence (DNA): TGTGCCAGCACGCCGACTGGAAGCTCCTACAATGAGCAGTTCTTC. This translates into CASTPTGSSYNEQFF.

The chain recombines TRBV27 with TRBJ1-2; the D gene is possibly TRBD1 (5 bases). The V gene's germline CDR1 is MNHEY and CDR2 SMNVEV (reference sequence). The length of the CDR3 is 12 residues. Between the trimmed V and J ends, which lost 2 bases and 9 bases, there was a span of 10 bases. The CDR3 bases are TGTGCCAGCAGTTTAGGTGGGGCTAGCTACACCTTC. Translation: CASSLGGASYTF.

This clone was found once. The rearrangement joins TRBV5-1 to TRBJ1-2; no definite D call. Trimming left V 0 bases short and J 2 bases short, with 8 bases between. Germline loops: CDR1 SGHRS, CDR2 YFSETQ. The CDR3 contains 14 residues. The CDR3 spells CASSLDGRNYGYTF. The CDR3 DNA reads TGCGCCAGCAGCTTGGATGGCAGGAACTATGGCTACACCTTC.

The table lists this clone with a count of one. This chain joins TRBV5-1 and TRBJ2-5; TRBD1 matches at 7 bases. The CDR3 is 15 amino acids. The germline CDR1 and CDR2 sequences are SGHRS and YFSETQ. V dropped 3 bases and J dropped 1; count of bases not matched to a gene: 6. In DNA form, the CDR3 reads TGCGCCAGCAGCTCCGCACAGGGGACCCAAGAGACCCAGTACTTC. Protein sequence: CASSSAQGTQETQYF.

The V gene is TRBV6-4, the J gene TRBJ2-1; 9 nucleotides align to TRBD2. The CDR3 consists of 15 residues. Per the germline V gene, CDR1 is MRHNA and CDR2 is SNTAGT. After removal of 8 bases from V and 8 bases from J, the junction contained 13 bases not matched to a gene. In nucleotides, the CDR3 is TGTGCCAGCTCGGACTATCAGCGGGGGGTGGATGAGCAGTTCTTC. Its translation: CASSDYQRGVDEQFF.

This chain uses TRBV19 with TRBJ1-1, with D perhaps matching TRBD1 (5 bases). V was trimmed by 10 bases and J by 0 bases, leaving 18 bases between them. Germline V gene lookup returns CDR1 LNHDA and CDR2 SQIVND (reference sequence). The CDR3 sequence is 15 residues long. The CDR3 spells CATSRGGFLNTEAFF. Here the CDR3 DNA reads TGTGCCACCTCTCGGGGCGGTTTCTTGAACACTGAAGCTTTCTTT.

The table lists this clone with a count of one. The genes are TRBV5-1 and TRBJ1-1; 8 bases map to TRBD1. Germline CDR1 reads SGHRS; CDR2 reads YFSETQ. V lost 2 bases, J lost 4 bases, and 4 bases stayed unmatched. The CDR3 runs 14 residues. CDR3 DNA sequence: TGCGCCAGCAGCTTACAGACAGGGGCCACTGAAGCTTTCTTT. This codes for CASSLQTGATEAFF. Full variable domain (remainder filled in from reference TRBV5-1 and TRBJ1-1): KAGVTQTPRYLIKTRGQQVTLSCSPISGHRSVSWYQQTPGQGLQFLFEYFSETQRNKGNFPGRFSGRQFSNSRSEMNVSTLELGDSALYLCASSLQTGATEAFFGQGTRLTVV.

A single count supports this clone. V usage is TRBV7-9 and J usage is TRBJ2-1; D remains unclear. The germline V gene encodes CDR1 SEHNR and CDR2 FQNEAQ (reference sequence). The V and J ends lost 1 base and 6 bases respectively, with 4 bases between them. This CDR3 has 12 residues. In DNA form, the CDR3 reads TGTGCCAGCAGCTTAGAACTCAATGAGCAGTTCTTC. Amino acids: CASSLELNEQFF. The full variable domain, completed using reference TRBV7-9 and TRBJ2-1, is DTGVSQNPRHKITKRGQNVTFRCDPISEHNRLYWYRQTLGQGPEFLTYFQNEAQLEKSRLLSDRFSAERPKGSFSTLEIQRTEQGDSAMYLCASSLELNEQFFGPGTRLTVL.

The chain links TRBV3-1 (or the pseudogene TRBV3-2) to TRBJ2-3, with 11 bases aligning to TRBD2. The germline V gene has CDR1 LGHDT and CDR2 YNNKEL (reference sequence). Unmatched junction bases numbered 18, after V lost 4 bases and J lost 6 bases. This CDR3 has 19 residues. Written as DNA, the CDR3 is TGTGCCAGCAGCCCTAGCCTTGATGATAGCGGGGGGGGTCAGGATACGCAGTATTTT. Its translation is CASSPSLDDSGGGQDTQYF.

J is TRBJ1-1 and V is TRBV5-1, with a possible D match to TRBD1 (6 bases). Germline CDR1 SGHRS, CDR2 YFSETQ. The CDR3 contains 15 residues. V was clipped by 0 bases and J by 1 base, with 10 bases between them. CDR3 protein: CASSLATGPNTEAFF. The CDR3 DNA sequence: TGCGCCAGCAGCTTGGCGACAGGCCCGAACACTGAAGCTTTCTTT.

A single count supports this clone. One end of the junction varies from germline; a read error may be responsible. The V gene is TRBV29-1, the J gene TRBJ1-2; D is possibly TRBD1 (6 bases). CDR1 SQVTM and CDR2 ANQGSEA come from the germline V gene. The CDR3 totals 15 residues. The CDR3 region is CRVAGGGGINYGYTF. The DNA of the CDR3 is TGCCGCGTTGCCGGGGGCGGGGGGATTAACTATGGCTACACCTTC. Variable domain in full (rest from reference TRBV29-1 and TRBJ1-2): SAVISQKPSRDICQRGTSLTIQCQVDSQVTMMFWYRQQPGQSLTLIATANQGSEATYESGFVIDKFPISRPNLTFSTLTVSNMSPEDSSIYLCRVAGGGGINYGYTFGSGTRLTVV.

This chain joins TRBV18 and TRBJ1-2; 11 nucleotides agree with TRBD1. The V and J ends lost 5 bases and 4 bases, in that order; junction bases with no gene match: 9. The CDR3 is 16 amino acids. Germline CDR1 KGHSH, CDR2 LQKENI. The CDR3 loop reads CASSDLPDRGLYGYTF. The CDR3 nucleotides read TGTGCCAGCTCAGATCTGCCGGACAGGGGGCTCTATGGCTACACCTTC. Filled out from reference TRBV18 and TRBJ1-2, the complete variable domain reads NAGVMQNPRHLVRRRGQEARLRCSPMKGHSHVYWYRQLPEEGLKFMVYLQKENIIDESGMPKERFSAEFPKEGPSILRIQQVVRGDSAAYFCASSDLPDRGLYGYTFGSGTRLTVV.